Sequencing of this T cell receptor (beta chain) was carried out in a study of tumor-infiltrating lymphocytes in oesophageal squamous cell carcinoma. TCRdb fed the PCR reads into MiXCR, producing one record per CDR3 protein. Of over 15,000 distinct CDR3 sequences in the sample, around 41% were seen once. The length of the CDR3 is 9 residues. This sequence joins TRBV12-3 or TRBV12-4 and TRBJ2-5; D call uncertain. The end of the DNA fits TRBJ2-7 better, so the J call may be wrong. The source is a female donor with esophageal squamous cell carcinoma. Sequencing was performed on normal esophageal tissue next to the tumor. CDR3 amino acids: CAINYEQYF. DNA of the CDR3: TGTGCCATCAACTACGAGCAGTACTTC.